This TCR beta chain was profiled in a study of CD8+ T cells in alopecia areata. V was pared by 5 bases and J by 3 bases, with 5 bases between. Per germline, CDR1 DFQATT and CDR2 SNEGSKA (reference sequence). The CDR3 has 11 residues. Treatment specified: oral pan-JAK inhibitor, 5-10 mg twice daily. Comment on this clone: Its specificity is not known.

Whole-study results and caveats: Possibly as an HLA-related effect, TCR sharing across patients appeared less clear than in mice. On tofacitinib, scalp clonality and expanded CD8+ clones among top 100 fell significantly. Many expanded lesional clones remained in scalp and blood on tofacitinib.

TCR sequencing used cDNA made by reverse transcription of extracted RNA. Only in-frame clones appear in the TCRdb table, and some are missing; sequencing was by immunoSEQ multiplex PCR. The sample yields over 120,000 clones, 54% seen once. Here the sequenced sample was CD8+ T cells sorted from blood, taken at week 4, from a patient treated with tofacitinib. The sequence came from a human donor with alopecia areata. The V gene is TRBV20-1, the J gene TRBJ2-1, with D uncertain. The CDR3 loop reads CSAQDYNEQFF. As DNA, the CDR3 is TGCAGTGCTCAGGACTACAATGAGCAGTTCTTC.